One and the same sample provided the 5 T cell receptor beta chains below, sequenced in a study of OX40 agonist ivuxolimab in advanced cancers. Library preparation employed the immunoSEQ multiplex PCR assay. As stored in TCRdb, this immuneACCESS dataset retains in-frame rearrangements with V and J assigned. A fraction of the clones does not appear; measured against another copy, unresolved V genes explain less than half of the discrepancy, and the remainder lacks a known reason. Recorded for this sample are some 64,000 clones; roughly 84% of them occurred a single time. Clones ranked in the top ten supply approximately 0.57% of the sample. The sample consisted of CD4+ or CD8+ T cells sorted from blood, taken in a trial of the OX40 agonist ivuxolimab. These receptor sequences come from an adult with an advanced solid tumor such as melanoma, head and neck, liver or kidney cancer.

The CDR3: CASSPIRSSGANVLTF. The CDR3 DNA reads TGTGCCAGCTCACCAATACGGTCCTCTGGGGCCAACGTCCTGACTTTC. The chain couples TRBV18 to TRBJ2-6; D is unclear. CDR1 KGHSH and CDR2 LQKENI come from the germline V gene. The V end lost 2 bases, the J end lost 0 bases, and 8 bases lay between the germline ends. The CDR3 length is 16 residues.

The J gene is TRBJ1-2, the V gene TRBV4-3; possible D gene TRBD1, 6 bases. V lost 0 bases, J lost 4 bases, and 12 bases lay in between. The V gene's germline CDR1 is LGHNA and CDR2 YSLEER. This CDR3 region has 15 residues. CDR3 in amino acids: CASSQDPTGSYGYTF. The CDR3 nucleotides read TGCGCCAGCAGCCAAGATCCTACAGGGAGCTATGGCTACACCTTC.

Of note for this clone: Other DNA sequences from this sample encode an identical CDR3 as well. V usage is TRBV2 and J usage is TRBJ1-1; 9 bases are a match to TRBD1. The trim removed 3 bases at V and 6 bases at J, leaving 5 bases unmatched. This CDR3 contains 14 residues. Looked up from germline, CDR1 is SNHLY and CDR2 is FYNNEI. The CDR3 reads CASSETRQGAEAFF. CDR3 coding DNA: TGTGCCAGCAGTGAGACCAGACAGGGGGCTGAAGCTTTCTTT.

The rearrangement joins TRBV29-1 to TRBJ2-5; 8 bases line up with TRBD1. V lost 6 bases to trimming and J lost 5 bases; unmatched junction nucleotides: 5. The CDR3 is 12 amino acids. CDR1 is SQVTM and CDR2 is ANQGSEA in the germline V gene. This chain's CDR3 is CSVGQGTETQYF. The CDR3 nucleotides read TGCAGCGTCGGACAGGGTACGGAGACCCAGTACTTC.

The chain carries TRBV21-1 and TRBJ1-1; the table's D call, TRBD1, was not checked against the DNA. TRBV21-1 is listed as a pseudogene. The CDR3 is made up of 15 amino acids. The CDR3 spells CASSSWDRGCSEAFF. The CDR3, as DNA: TGTGCCAGCAGCAGTTGGGACAGGGGCTGCTCTGAAGCTTTCTTT.